The next 24 T cell receptor beta chains were all read from a single sample in a study of OX40 agonist ivuxolimab in advanced cancers. Libraries came from the immunoSEQ multiplex PCR assay. This is the immuneACCESS table as TCRdb keeps it, with only in-frame sequences that have V and J called. A part of the clones is gone; compared with another copy, unresolved V genes explain less than half, and the rest is unexplained. For this sample there are around 34,000 clones; over 80% appear just once. The leading ten clones occupy more than 20% of the sample. Sequences were derived from CD4+ or CD8+ T cells sorted from blood, sampled in a trial of the OX40 agonist ivuxolimab. The receptors were sampled from an adult with an advanced solid tumor such as melanoma, head and neck, liver or kidney cancer.

The chain links TRBV7-6 to TRBJ1-1; perhaps TRBD1 as D (5 bases). This CDR3 region has 14 residues. The V end lost 0 bases, the J end lost 1 base, and 6 bases lay between the germline ends. Germline lookup yields CDR1 SGHVS and CDR2 FNYEAQ. The CDR3 here is CASSLAGGNTEAFF. The DNA of the CDR3 is TGTGCCAGCAGCTTAGCCGGGGGGAACACTGAAGCTTTCTTT.

CDR3 sequence (DNA): TGTGCCAGTAGTGGGGGGACTAGCGGGAATGACGGGGAGCTGTTTTTT. Amino acids: CASSGGTSGNDGELFF. This chain links TRBV19 with TRBJ2-2; 13 bases map to TRBD2. There are 16 residues in the CDR3. V dropped 5 bases and J dropped 7; count of bases not matched to a gene: 7. Germline loops: CDR1 LNHDA, CDR2 SQIVND (reference sequence).

The sample holds one count of this clone. The chain employs TRBV5-6 and TRBJ1-4, with D tentatively TRBD1 (5 bases). The CDR3 is made up of 13 amino acids. V dropped 3 bases and J dropped 8 bases, with 11 bases sitting between them. The germline gives CDR1 SGHDT, CDR2 YYEEEE. The CDR3 DNA is TGTGCCAGCAGCTGGGGCTTGGGAGAAAAACTGTTTTTT. This encodes CASSWGLGEKLFF.

This clone has more than one count but fewer than ten. This rearrangement joins TRBV13 to TRBJ2-5, with D possibly matching TRBD2 (5 bases). Between the trimmed V and J ends, which lost 5 bases and 2 bases, there was a span of 9 bases. This CDR3 comprises 13 residues. Germline V gene data show CDR1 as PRHDT and CDR2 as FYEKMQ (reference sequence). The CDR3: CASSQTRQETQYF. For the CDR3, the DNA is TGTGCCAGCAGCCAAACTAGGCAAGAGACCCAGTACTTC.

The chain employs TRBV9 and TRBJ2-5, with 9 bases aligning to TRBD2. The CDR3 totals 15 residues. Unmatched junction bases numbered 4, after V lost 2 bases and J lost 2 bases. CDR1 is SGDLS, CDR2 YYNGEE, per germline. The CDR3 DNA sequence: TGTGCCAGCAGCGTGGTCGCGGGGGGGCAAGAGACCCAGTACTTC. Its translation: CASSVVAGGQETQYF.

The chain recombines TRBV19 with TRBJ1-4, with TRBD1 matching over 10 bases. From germline, CDR1 is LNHDA and CDR2 SQIVND (reference sequence). V trimming: 5 bases; J trimming: 3 bases; junction bases outside the gene matches: 6. The CDR3 covers 16 residues. The CDR3 DNA sequence: TGTGCCAGTAGTCCCGGACAGGGGGAATCTAATGAAAAACTGTTTTTT. It translates to CASSPGQGESNEKLFF.

V is TRBV7-2 and J is TRBJ2-2; possibly TRBD2 for D (6 bases). The V end lost 4 bases, the J end lost 4 bases, and 19 bases lay between the germline ends. CDR3 length: 17 amino acids. Per germline, CDR1 SGHTA and CDR2 FQGNSA. The CDR3 nucleotides read TGTGCCAGCAGCTCCTCCCGGGACTCGGCAGGCACCGGGGAGCTGTTTTTT. It codes for CASSSSRDSAGTGELFF.

The chain carries TRBV6-6 and TRBJ2-7; possible D gene TRBD2, 5 bases. Germline V gene lookup returns CDR1 MNHNY and CDR2 SVGAGI (reference sequence). The CDR3 totals 13 residues. V shed 10 bases and J shed 5 bases, with 18 bases lying between them. Here the CDR3 DNA reads TGTGCCACCACGGTACATGGGGAGCACGAGCAGTACTTC. This sequence encodes CATTVHGEHEQYF.

Only a few counts were recorded for this clone. The chain joins TRBV29-1 to TRBJ1-1; a possible D gene is TRBD1 (5 bases). This CDR3 spans 11 amino acids. Trimming took off 1 base at V and 10 bases at J, with 10 bases between the two ends. In germline, CDR1 is SQVTM, CDR2 ANQGSEA. The CDR3 bases are TGCAGCGTTGAAGCCACCGGGGCAGCTTTCTTT. Translation gives CSVEATGAAFF.

The chain is built from TRBV7-9 and TRBJ2-6; D is possibly TRBD1 (6 bases). The CDR3 extends over 19 amino acids. With 2 bases removed from V and 0 bases from J, the gap between germline ends came to 17 bases. From germline, CDR1 is SEHNR and CDR2 FQNEAQ (reference sequence). The CDR3 DNA reads TGTGCCAGCAGCTTACAGACAGGCCCTCGGCACTCTGGGGCCAACGTCCTGACTTTC. The encoded protein is CASSLQTGPRHSGANVLTF.

This sequence joins TRBV29-1 and TRBJ1-2, with D maybe TRBD1 (6 bases). CDR1 is SQVTM, CDR2 ANQGSEA, per germline. Trimming left V 2 bases short and J 3 bases short, with 10 bases between. The CDR3 loop spans 13 amino acids. CDR3 bases: TGCAGCGTTGAATCAGGGGACGACTATGGCTACACCTTC. It yields the protein CSVESGDDYGYTF.

The V and J genes are TRBV7-6 and TRBJ2-2, with D maybe TRBD1 (5 bases). The germline CDR1 and CDR2 sequences are SGHVS and FNYEAQ. Trimming left V 5 bases short and J 5 bases short, with 9 bases between. The CDR3 runs to 13 residues. The CDR3 nucleotides read TGTGCCAGCAGCCCACAGGTTACCGGGGAGCTGTTTTTT. Translating it yields CASSPQVTGELFF.

CDR3 loop: CSTLGQDEQYF. The CDR3 DNA follows: TGCAGCACCCTGGGACAGGACGAGCAGTACTTC. The chain employs TRBV29-1 and TRBJ2-7, with 8 bases that match TRBD1. This CDR3 contains 11 residues. Germline CDR1 SQVTM, CDR2 ANQGSEA. The V segment lost 8 bases and the J segment 5 bases; nucleotides outside the gene matches: 5.

The chain links TRBV4-3 to TRBJ1-1; D is unresolved. The CDR3 spans 15 residues. CDR1 and CDR2 (germline): LGHNA, YSLEER. Deletions cut 0 bases from V and 6 bases from J, with 14 bases between. The CDR3 bases are TGCGCCAGCAGCCAAGATCGAACCGGATTCCCTGAAGCTTTCTTT. Protein: CASSQDRTGFPEAFF.

The table lists this clone with a few counts. The CDR3 reads CPNGRVNTEAFF. The CDR3 bases are TGTCCGAACGGAAGGGTGAACACTGAAGCTTTCTTT. V usage is TRBV2 and J usage is TRBJ1-1; D unresolved. Germline V gives CDR1 SNHLY, CDR2 FYNNEI. The CDR3 loop spans 12 amino acids.

The V and J genes are TRBV6-6 and TRBJ2-1; TRBD1 is a possible D gene (6 bases). The CDR3 contains 12 residues. Germline CDR1 reads MNHNY; CDR2 reads SVGAGI (reference sequence). Trimming took 5 bases from V and 8 from J, leaving 10 bases between them. The CDR3 bases are TGTGCCAGCAGTGGACAGCTGTATGAGCAGTTCTTC. Its translation is CASSGQLYEQFF.

V and J are TRBV6-5 and TRBJ2-2; maybe TRBD1 (5 bases). This CDR3 is built from 15 residues. Germline CDR1 MNHEY, CDR2 SVGAGI. Trimming cost V 3 bases and J 2 bases, with 10 bases left between them. As DNA, the CDR3 is TGTGCCAGCAGTTATAGTCAGGGAAACACCGGGGAGCTGTTTTTT. Translating gives CASSYSQGNTGELFF.

V usage is TRBV6-6 and J usage is TRBJ2-7; D unclear. The CDR3 extends over 11 amino acids. Germline assignment: CDR1 MNHNY and CDR2 SVGAGI (reference sequence). Trimming shortened V by 0 bases and J by 5 bases, and 2 bases separated the two germline ends. The CDR3 sequence: CASSYSDEQYF. The CDR3 nucleotides read TGTGCCAGCAGTTACTCGGACGAGCAGTACTTC.

The rearrangement joins TRBV28 to TRBJ1-1; the match to TRBD1 covers 8 bases. V lost 5 bases and J lost 6; bases outside the gene matches: 5. In germline, CDR1 is MDHEN, CDR2 SYDVKM. The length of the CDR3 is 13 residues. The CDR3 loop is CASSHRGDSEAFF. CDR3 bases: TGTGCCAGCAGTCACAGGGGGGATTCTGAAGCTTTCTTT. The whole variable domain, remainder taken from reference TRBV28 and TRBJ1-1, is DVKVTQSSRYLVKRTGEKVFLECVQDMDHENMFWYRQDPGLGLRLIYFSYDVKMKEKGDIPEGYSVSREKKERFSLILESASTNQTSMYLCASSHRGDSEAFFGQGTRLTVV.

This clone showed up just once. The V gene is TRBV18, the J gene TRBJ1-1, with D unresolved. The ends were cut back, 8 bases at V and 3 bases at J, with 19 bases in the middle. CDR1 KGHSH and CDR2 LQKENI come from the germline V gene. The CDR3 is 15 amino acids. CDR3 region: CASLGEFVLDTEAFF. The CDR3 nucleotides read TGTGCCAGCCTCGGAGAATTCGTGTTGGACACTGAAGCTTTCTTT.

By proportion, this clone is medium-sized. The chain uses TRBV5-4 and TRBJ1-6; no clear D gene. V was cut by 0 bases and J by 4 bases, with 14 bases left in between. Germline V CDR1 and CDR2: SGHNT, YYREEE (reference sequence). This CDR3 comprises 17 residues. The CDR3 loop reads CASSLVGQDLYNSPLHF. CDR3 nucleotides: TGTGCCAGCAGCTTGGTTGGTCAGGACCTTTATAATTCACCCCTCCACTTT.

This chain uses TRBV11-2 with TRBJ2-1; 9 bases are a match to TRBD2. The CDR3 totals 16 residues. V was pared by 5 bases and J by 3 bases, with 8 bases of the junction left unmatched. Germline loops: CDR1 SGHAT, CDR2 FQNNGV. CDR3 protein: CASSARLAALYNEQFF. Written as DNA, the CDR3 is TGTGCCAGCAGCGCCAGACTAGCGGCGCTCTACAATGAGCAGTTCTTC.

The V call is TRBV11-2, the J call TRBJ2-7; 9 nucleotides agree with TRBD1. The CDR3 length is 13 residues. V lost 6 bases, J lost 5 bases, and 5 bases stayed unmatched. Germline V CDR1 and CDR2: SGHAT, FQNNGV. CDR3 region: CASRATGGNEQYF. Here the CDR3 DNA reads TGTGCCAGCAGAGCTACAGGGGGCAACGAGCAGTACTTC. Complete variable domain (other parts from reference TRBV11-2 and TRBJ2-7): EAGVAQSPRYKIIEKRQSVAFWCNPISGHATLYWYQQILGQGPKLLIQFQNNGVVDDSQLPKDRFSAERLKGVDSTLKIQPAKLEDSAVYLCASRATGGNEQYFGPGTRLTVT.

The rearrangement links TRBV7-2 to TRBJ2-7; D is perhaps TRBD1 (6 bases). The length of the CDR3 is 16 residues. V lost 4 bases, J lost 2 bases, and 18 bases lay in between. The germline CDR1 and CDR2 sequences are SGHTA and FQGNSA. The CDR3 loop is CASSSGDRMGTYEQYF. The CDR3 coding sequence is TGTGCCAGCAGCTCAGGAGACAGGATGGGGACCTACGAGCAGTACTTC.